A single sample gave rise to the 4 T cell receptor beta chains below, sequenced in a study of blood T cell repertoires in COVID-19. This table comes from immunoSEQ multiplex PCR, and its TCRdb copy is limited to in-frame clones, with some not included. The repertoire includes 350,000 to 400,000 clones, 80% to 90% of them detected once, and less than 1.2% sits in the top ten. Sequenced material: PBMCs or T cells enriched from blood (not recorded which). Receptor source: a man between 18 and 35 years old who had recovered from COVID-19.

The chain's CDR3 is CASSSLDSGYTEAFF. The CDR3 DNA reads as TGTGCCAGCAGTTCGTTAGACAGTGGATACACTGAAGCTTTCTTT. This rearrangement joins TRBV28 to TRBJ1-1, with D possibly matching TRBD1 (5 bases). The CDR3 spans 15 residues. Trimming removed 4 bases from V and 3 bases from J, with 15 bases in between. Germline CDR1 reads MDHEN; CDR2 reads SYDVKM.

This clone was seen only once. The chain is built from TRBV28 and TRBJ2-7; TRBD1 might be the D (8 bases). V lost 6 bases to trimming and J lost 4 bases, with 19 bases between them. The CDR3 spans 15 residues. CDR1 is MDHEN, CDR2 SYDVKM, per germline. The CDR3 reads CASRGGTGFFYEQYF. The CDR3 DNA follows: TGTGCCAGCAGGGGAGGGACAGGTTTTTTTTACGAGCAGTACTTC.

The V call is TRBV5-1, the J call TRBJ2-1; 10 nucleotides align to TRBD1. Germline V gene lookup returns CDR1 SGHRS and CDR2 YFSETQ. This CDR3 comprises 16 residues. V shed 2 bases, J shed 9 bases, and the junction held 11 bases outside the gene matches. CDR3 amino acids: CASSFRIRTGGLEQFF. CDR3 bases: TGCGCCAGCAGCTTCCGGATCAGGACAGGGGGGCTTGAGCAGTTCTTC.

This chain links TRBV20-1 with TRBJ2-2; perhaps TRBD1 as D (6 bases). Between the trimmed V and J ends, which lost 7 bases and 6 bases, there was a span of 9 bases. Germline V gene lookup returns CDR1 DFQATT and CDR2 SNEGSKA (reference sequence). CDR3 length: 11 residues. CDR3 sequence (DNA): TGCAGTGGCCAGGGGCCCGGGGAGCTGTTTTTT. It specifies CSGQGPGELFF.